The clone carrying this T cell receptor (beta chain) came up once. This CDR3 is built from 11 residues. The V end lost 4 bases, the J end lost 5 bases, and 6 bases lay between the germline ends. As originally analysed: From reference gene primer amplification, estimates of nucleated cell counts were derived. The data were produced by immunoSEQ multiplex PCR, yet TCRdb's version contains in-frame clones alone and is incomplete. V, J and clone size were drawn from that table, and D and trimming were deduced from the DNA. The profile shows 200,000 or so clones, 60% to 85% of them singletons. The data stem from a study of blood T cell repertoires in COVID-19.

The V gene is TRBV12-3 or TRBV12-4, the J gene TRBJ2-7; no reliable D call. The receptor comes from a man between 60 and 70 years old with active or convalescent COVID-19. Sequenced: peripheral blood. The CDR3 region is CASSSFDEQYF. CDR3 DNA: TGTGCCAGCAGTTCTTTCGACGAGCAGTACTTC.